Listed here is a single TCR beta chain. What it binds is unknown. A minimum of 7 million PBMCs was isolated per sample. Combining a sample-barcoded 5' primer with a J-beta primer mix, a second PCR ran for about 6 to 11 cycles. TCRdb reprocessed the 5' RACE reads with MiXCR, giving one entry per CDR3 protein. Of 550,000 to 800,000 distinct CDR3 sequences in the sample, around 21% were seen once. This sample is drawn from a study of blood T cells in healthy people across ages. V shed 5 bases, J shed 0 bases, and the junction held 5 bases outside the gene matches. CDR3 length equals 17 residues. Germline V gene lookup returns CDR1 SGHRS and CDR2 YFSETQ. Study-wide findings and caveats: Comparison with aged donors showed that long-lived donors had more naive CD4+ cells and higher diversity.

The rearrangement links TRBV5-1 to TRBJ2-6; 10 nucleotides align to TRBD1. This TCR was sampled from a man between 65 and 85 years old in good health. Material for sequencing was blood. CDR3 amino acids: CASRSGQGNSGANVLTF. The DNA for the CDR3 is TGCGCCAGCAGGTCGGGACAGGGGAACTCTGGGGCCAACGTCCTGACTTTC.